One sample yielded the 19 T cell receptor beta chains listed below, sequenced in a study of blood T cells in healthy people across ages (dated by TCRdb to 2013 to 2016). Receptor libraries were prepared by 5' RACE. The instrument given in TCRdb is Illumina HiSeq 2500. A second about 7 to 11 cycle PCR used a sample-barcoded 5' primer and a J-beta primer mix. Through fastp at Q25 and MiXCR, TCRdb rebuilt clones from the public reads, retaining in-frame beta chains. Each record represents a unique CDR3 protein, reported with the most common genes and DNA among its rows. The sample yields hundreds of thousands of distinct CDR3 sequences; under 25% were counted once. Jointly, the top ten make up around 3.4% of the sample. Material: blood. The receptor set was obtained from a man aged 65-85 years in good health.

The chain joins TRBV7-2 to TRBJ2-3; TRBD2 aligns across 11 bases. Germline V gives CDR1 SGHTA, CDR2 FQGNSA. With V trimmed by 6 bases and J by 2 bases, 4 bases remained unmatched. CDR3 length equals 15 residues. CDR3 amino acids: CASRPSGRHTDTQYF. CDR3 sequence (DNA): TGTGCCAGCAGACCTAGCGGGAGGCACACAGATACGCAGTATTTT.

The rearrangement joins TRBV12-3 or TRBV12-4 to TRBJ2-6, with unresolved D. This CDR3 comprises 18 residues. Trimming removed 1 base at V and 0 bases at J, with 13 bases between. CDR3 sequence reads: CASSLETGLVSGANVLTF. The CDR3 DNA reads as TGTGCCAGCAGTTTAGAGACGGGTTTGGTCTCTGGGGCCAACGTCCTGACTTTC.

V gene TRBV29-1 combines with J gene TRBJ2-5; D possibly corresponds to TRBD1 (5 bases). The better agreement between TRBJ2-7 and the DNA end casts doubt on the J call. This CDR3 contains 13 residues. CDR1 is SQVTM, CDR2 ANQGSEA, per germline. In nucleotides, the CDR3 is TGCAGCGTTGAACTGGGGCAGGACTACGAGCAGTACTTC. It yields the protein CSVELGQDYEQYF.

V and J are TRBV7-2 and TRBJ1-3; a weak D match, TRBD1 (5 bases). This CDR3 region has 15 residues. Germline-derived CDR1 and CDR2 are SGHTA and FQGNSA. The ends were cut back, 6 bases at V and 1 base at J, with 13 bases in the middle. The CDR3 coding sequence is TGTGCCAGCAGGGCCCCTGGGACTTCTGGAAACACCATATATTTT. As protein: CASRAPGTSGNTIYF.

This clonotype was seen a handful of times. The chain links TRBV20-1 to TRBJ2-5; 9 bases fit TRBD1. The end of the DNA fits TRBJ2-1 better, so the J call may be wrong. CDR3 length: 14 amino acids. From germline, CDR1 is DFQATT and CDR2 SNEGSKA (reference sequence). The CDR3 sequence: CSARLGQGISEQFF. CDR3 nucleotides: TGCAGTGCTAGATTGGGACAGGGAATTTCGGAGCAGTTCTTC.

The table lists this clonotype with a few counts. The chain is built from TRBV20-1 and TRBJ1-5; D gene ambiguous. Germline V CDR1 and CDR2: DFQATT, SNEGSKA (reference sequence). The CDR3 length is 15 residues. V was cut by 0 bases and J by 5 bases, with 14 bases left in between. CDR3 protein: CSARDKGTIDQPQHF. The CDR3 DNA is TGCAGTGCTAGAGATAAGGGAACGATCGATCAGCCCCAGCATTTT.

This clonotype has only a few counts. J is TRBJ2-1 and V is TRBV6-1; TRBD1 aligns across 9 bases. CDR3 length: 16 amino acids. The germline gives CDR1 MNHNS, CDR2 SASEGT. V shed 7 bases and J 4 bases; nucleotides not matched to a gene: 11. The DNA for the CDR3 is TGTGCCAGCAAGAACCCCGGGACAGGGCCTTACAATGAGCAGTTCTTC. Its protein is CASKNPGTGPYNEQFF.

The V and J genes are TRBV7-2 and TRBJ2-6, with D perhaps TRBD1 (6 bases). Trimming cost V 5 bases and J 4 bases, with 12 bases left between them. Looked up from germline, CDR1 is SGHTA and CDR2 is FQGNSA. This CDR3 comprises 15 residues. The CDR3 sequence is CASSVDRSGANVLTF. The DNA of the CDR3 is TGTGCCAGCAGCGTTGACAGGTCCGGGGCCAACGTCCTGACTTTC.

The chain links TRBV9 to TRBJ2-5; 15 bases fit TRBD2. The better agreement between TRBJ2-1 and the DNA end casts doubt on the J call. The CDR3 has 18 residues. Germline V gene sequence: CDR1 SGDLS, CDR2 YYNGEE. CDR3 loop: CASSVAGTSGRRGNEQFF. The CDR3 DNA sequence: TGTGCCAGCAGCGTAGCGGGGACTAGCGGGAGGCGGGGCAATGAGCAGTTCTTC.

This chain joins TRBV2 and TRBJ2-5; 7 positions agree with TRBD2. Germline assignment: CDR1 SNHLY and CDR2 FYNNEI. CDR3 size: 13 residues. The V gene end was trimmed by 4 bases and the J gene end by 4 bases; junction bases not matched to a gene: 3. The CDR3 DNA is TGTGCCAGCAGTGTCCGACTAGCAGAGACCCAGTACTTC. Translation: CASSVRLAETQYF. The entire variable domain, with the rest obtained from reference TRBV2 and TRBJ2-5, is as follows: EPEVTQTPSHQVTQMGQEVILRCVPISNHLYFYWYRQILGQKVEFLVSFYNNEISEKSEIFDDQFSVERPDGSNFTLKIRSTKLEDSAMYFCASSVRLAETQYFGPGTRLLVL.

This clonotype was counted between two and nine times. The germline gene is not matched at one end of the junction; a read error may be the cause. The V gene is TRBV6-1, the J gene TRBJ2-6; the D is unclear. The CDR3 loop spans 15 amino acids. Germline V gene data show CDR1 as MNHNS and CDR2 as SASEGT. In DNA form, the CDR3 reads TGTGCCTGCAGTGATCCCCGTTCTGGGGCCAACGTCCTGACTTTC. Translation gives CACSDPRSGANVLTF.

This clonotype showed up just a few times. Here the CDR3 reads CASRDSGRGTDTQYF. In nucleotides, the CDR3 is TGTGCCAGCAGGGATAGCGGGAGGGGGACAGATACGCAGTATTTT. The genes are TRBV25-1 and TRBJ2-3, with 11 bases matching TRBD2. The CDR3 extends over 15 amino acids. Trimming took 6 bases from V and 3 from J; bases not matched to a gene: 5. Germline V CDR1 and CDR2: MGHDK, SYGVNS.

This clonotype was detected a few times. The chain combines TRBV20-1 with TRBJ2-5; D unresolved. The CDR3 runs 13 residues. Deletions cut 2 bases from V and 5 bases from J, with 12 bases between. CDR1 and CDR2 from the germline V gene are DFQATT and SNEGSKA (reference sequence). CDR3 nucleotide sequence: TGCAGTGCTAGACCGACCGGGCGGGAGACCCAGTACTTC. Protein: CSARPTGRETQYF.

In nucleotides, the CDR3 is TGTGCCAGCAGCCTAAAAGCGGGAACCCCGGATACGCAGTATTTT. Amino acids: CASSLKAGTPDTQYF. This chain connects TRBV5-6 to TRBJ2-3, with TRBD2 identical over 7 bases. The ends lost 4 bases at V and 6 bases at J; junction bases unmatched: 11. There are 15 residues in the CDR3. Germline V gene lookup returns CDR1 SGHDT and CDR2 YYEEEE. The full variable domain, completed using reference TRBV5-6 and TRBJ2-3, is DAGVTQSPTHLIKTRGQQVTLRCSPKSGHDTVSWYQQALGQGPQFIFQYYEEEERQRGNFPDRFSGHQFPNYSSELNVNALLLGDSALYLCASSLKAGTPDTQYFGPGTRLTVL.

The CDR3 sequence: CSVSTRHGSYEQYF. CDR3 coding DNA: TGCAGCGTATCTACTCGTCATGGCTCCTACGAGCAGTACTTC. The chain carries TRBV29-1 and TRBJ2-5; D call uncertain. The closer fit of TRBJ2-7 to the DNA end suggests the J call may be wrong. The CDR3 has 14 residues. Germline V gene data show CDR1 as SQVTM and CDR2 as ANQGSEA.

Here the CDR3 reads CASSQEVREKLFF. DNA for the CDR3: TGCGCCAGCAGCCAAGAAGTTCGTGAAAAACTGTTTTTT. J is TRBJ1-4 and V is TRBV4-1, with D uncertain. V was shortened by 0 bases and J by 7 bases, with 6 bases between the two germline ends. CDR1 is MGHRA and CDR2 is YSYEKL in the germline V gene. The CDR3 totals 13 residues.

This clonotype was observed a few times. The rearrangement uses TRBV29-1 and TRBJ1-2, with a possible D match to TRBD1 (6 bases). V was trimmed by 6 bases and J by 2 bases, leaving 10 bases between them. The CDR3 sequence is 12 residues long. Germline CDR1 and CDR2: SQVTM and ANQGSEA. The CDR3 loop reads CSVGAVNYGYTF. The DNA of the CDR3 is TGCAGCGTGGGGGCTGTAAACTATGGCTACACCTTC.

This clonotype was seen a handful of times. The chain recombines TRBV27 with TRBJ2-1, with 7 bases aligning to TRBD1. This CDR3 comprises 14 residues. Per germline, CDR1 MNHEY and CDR2 SMNVEV (reference sequence). V shed 5 bases and J 3 bases; nucleotides not matched to a gene: 4. The CDR3 is CASSIRQGYNEQFF. As DNA, the CDR3 is TGTGCCAGCAGTATACGACAGGGCTACAATGAGCAGTTCTTC.

The chain joins TRBV20-1 to TRBJ2-7; 7 nucleotides align to TRBD1. The germline gives CDR1 DFQATT, CDR2 SNEGSKA (reference sequence). V was clipped by 2 bases and J by 5 bases; unmatched bases: 3. The CDR3 extends over 12 amino acids. The CDR3 nucleotides are TGCAGTGCTAGATCGGGGACAGACGAGCAGTACTTC. It specifies CSARSGTDEQYF.